The clone carrying this T cell receptor (beta chain) was recorded many times. Its antigen remains unknown. From the 5' RACE reads, TCRdb called clonotypes with MiXCR, one entry per CDR3 protein. The profile covers 250,000 to 300,000 distinct CDR3 sequences, with 20% appearing a single time and roughly 7.3% taken by the ten largest. This record comes from a study of CD8 T cells in ankylosing spondylitis. Study-wide results and caveats: Some motif variants were previously reported in reactive arthritis synovial fluid and blood.

The CDR3 runs 14 residues. The ends were cut back, 3 bases at V and 5 bases at J, with 15 bases in the middle. Germline V gene sequence: CDR1 DFQATT, CDR2 SNEGSKA (reference sequence). V is TRBV20-1 and J is TRBJ2-3; TRBD2 is a possible D gene (6 bases). The source material was blood, either unsorted or a sorted T cell fraction (not recorded which). The TCR was taken from a male donor with ankylosing spondylitis or in good health (not recorded which). CDR3 bases: TGCAGTGCTAGGCGCGGCCGGGGGAGAGATACGCAGTATTTT. Translated: CSARRGRGRDTQYF.